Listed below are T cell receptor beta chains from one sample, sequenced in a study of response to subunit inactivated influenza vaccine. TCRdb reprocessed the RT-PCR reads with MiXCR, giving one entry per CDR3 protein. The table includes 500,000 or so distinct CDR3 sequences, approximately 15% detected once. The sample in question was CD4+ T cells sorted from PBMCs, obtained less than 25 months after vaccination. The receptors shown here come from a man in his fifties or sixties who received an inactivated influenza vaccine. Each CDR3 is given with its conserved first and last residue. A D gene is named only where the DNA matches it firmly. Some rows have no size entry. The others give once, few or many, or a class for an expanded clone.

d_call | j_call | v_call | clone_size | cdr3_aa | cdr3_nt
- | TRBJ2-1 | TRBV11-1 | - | CASSPFPSTSYNEQFF | TGTGCCAGCAGCCCGTTCCCTAGTACATCCTACAATGAGCAGTTCTTC
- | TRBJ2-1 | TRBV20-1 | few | CSARVSRGQSSYNEQFF | TGCAGTGCTAGAGTTTCACGAGGGCAAAGCTCCTACAATGAGCAGTTCTTC
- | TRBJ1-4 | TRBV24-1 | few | CATSDLRPYPKYVHNEKLFF | TGTGCCACCAGTGATTTGCGCCCATACCCCAAATATGTCCATAATGAAAAACTGTTTTTT
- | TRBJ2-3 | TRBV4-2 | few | CASSQDGDASDTQYF | TGTGCCAGCAGCCAAGATGGGGACGCATCAGATACGCAGTATTTT
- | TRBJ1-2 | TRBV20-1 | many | CSVRERGRGYTF | TGCAGTGTCAGGGAAAGGGGACGGGGCTACACCTTC
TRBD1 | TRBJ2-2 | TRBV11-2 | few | CASSFSDRERYTGELFF | TGTGCCAGCAGCTTTTCCGACAGGGAGAGGTACACCGGGGAGCTGTTTTTT
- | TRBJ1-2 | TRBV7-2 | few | CASSPMGYGYTF | TGTGCCAGCAGCCCTATGGGTTATGGCTACACCTTC
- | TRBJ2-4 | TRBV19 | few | CASSIRSAKNIQYF | TGTGCCAGTAGTATTCGTTCGGCCAAAAACATTCAGTACTTC
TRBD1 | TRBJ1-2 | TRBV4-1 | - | CASSQEDRGWGYGYTF | TGCGCCAGCAGCCAGGAGGACAGGGGATGGGGCTATGGCTACACCTTC
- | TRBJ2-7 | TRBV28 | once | CASSSYPGVYEQYF | TGTGCCAGCAGTAGCTACCCGGGGGTATACGAGCAGTACTTC
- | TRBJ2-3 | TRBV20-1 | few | CSARDRRTDTQYF | TGCAGTGCTAGAGATCGGCGGACAGATACGCAGTATTTT
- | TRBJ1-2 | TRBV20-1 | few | CSAKGMNYGYTF | TGCAGTGCGAAGGGAATGAACTATGGCTACACCTTC
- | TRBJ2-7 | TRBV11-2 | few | CASSRIHYEQYF | TGTGCCAGCAGCCGCATCCACTACGAGCAGTACTTC
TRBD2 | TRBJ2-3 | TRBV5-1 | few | CASSSREWDTQYF | TGCGCCAGCAGTTCGCGGGAGTGGGATACGCAGTATTTT
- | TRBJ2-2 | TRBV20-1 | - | CSALGHPTTITGELFF | TGCAGTGCCCTGGGACACCCGACTACTATCACCGGGGAGCTGTTTTTT